This T cell receptor beta chain was recorded in a study of blood T cell repertoires in COVID-19 (dated by TCRdb to 2019 to 2021). Describing the broader study: Collaborator samples came from the United States, Italy and Spain and covered acute and convalescent phases of COVID-19. The material from the prospective study consisted of cDNA or gDNA derived from T cells, B-cell-depleted T cells, or PBMCs. The repertoires were released in a freely available public database intended as a resource for research on the immune response to SARS-CoV-2. The samples were drawn from two sources: the first 160 participants of the ongoing ImmuneRACE study, and 1,254 subjects contributed by 6 global collaborators. Subjects who had been exposed to COVID-19, were actively infected with it, or had recovered from it provided the deeply sampled blood TCRbeta repertoires that made up the dataset. Where available, HLA class I and class II types were taken from metadata supplied by the sample provider and were not determined by assay-based typing. The sample metadata nearly always contained a de-identified subject ID, COVID-19 status, age in years and sex. General findings and caveats noted by the study authors: Clinical and demographic metadata were provided uncurated, with the amount varying by source and participant.

TCRbeta CDR3 regions were amplified from genomic DNA by means of the immunoSEQ Assay, a bias-controlled multiplex PCR. In the source study's methods: Nucleated cell counts per sample were estimated from amplification of reference gene primers within the assay. To quantify the absolute abundance of each unique TCRbeta CDR3 rearrangement, sequence reads were collapsed and filtered. Productive Simpson clonality was computed per sample as the square root of Simpson's diversity index over productive rearrangements. The table comes from immuneACCESS by way of TCRdb, which keeps in-frame sequences with V and J called. Part of the clones is missing from these tables; in studies checked, under half for an unresolved V gene and the rest for unknown reasons. V, J and clone size derive from that table, while D and trimming were established from the DNA sequence. This sample gives about 320,000 clones in total; about 90% of them show up just once. The top ten constitute around 10% of the sample.

On this clone itself: It lacks a known antigen. No clone much larger than this one lies a single base away; base qualities are absent.

One collaborating source in Seattle enrolled patients during active infection and followed them longitudinally through the course of disease. Whole blood was collected in K2EDTA tubes by collaborating institutions according to the institutions' own protocols. For TCRbeta analysis, collaborator samples were shipped as frozen whole blood, as isolated PBMCs, or as DNA extracted from either sample type. The CDR3 measures 16 amino acids from cysteine to phenylalanine. Of all the DNA, just the CDR3 is kept, 48 bases in frame from base 1. According to the germline V gene (reference sequence), CDR1 reads SEHNR and CDR2 reads FQNEAQ. At the junction V is shortened by 0 bases and J by 4 bases; bases outside the gene matches: 5.

In this chain, TRBV7-9 is recombined with TRBJ2-3; the central 9 bases match TRBD1. The clonotype originates from a young woman with COVID-19, enrolled during active disease. Sequencing was performed on peripheral blood. The CDR3 in this case is CASSLAGTGLADTQYF. The DNA is TGTGCCAGCAGCTTAGCCGGGACAGGGTTAGCAGATACGCAGTATTTT.